These 15 T cell receptor beta chains were sequenced from one sample in a study of T cell responses to AZD1222 COVID-19 vaccine. Sequencing was performed with immunoSEQ multiplex PCR; in TCRdb, only in-frame clones are kept and a portion is missing. The sample lists about 130,000 clones; less than 95% were seen once. The sequencing here drew on peripheral blood, taken on day 0 of AZD1222 vaccination. Receptors were obtained from an adult in good health.

The J gene is TRBJ2-5, the V gene TRBV15; no reliable D call. V gave up 0 bases and J gave up 5 bases, with 10 bases separating them. Germline V gene lookup returns CDR1 LNHNV and CDR2 YYDKDF (reference sequence). CDR3 length: 14 amino acids. CDR3 nucleotides: TGTGCCACCAGCAGAGATTGGAGCCTCGAGACCCAGTACTTC. Translation gives CATSRDWSLETQYF.

This clone was detected once. The V and J genes are TRBV7-2 and TRBJ1-5, with no clear D. In germline, CDR1 is SGHTA, CDR2 FQGNSA. Trimming removed 0 bases from V and 0 bases from J, with 3 bases in between. The CDR3 totals 14 residues. The CDR3 region is CASSLAISNQPQHF. The CDR3 coding sequence is TGTGCCAGCAGCTTAGCGATTAGCAATCAGCCCCAGCATTTT.

The chain links TRBV29-1 to TRBJ2-1; D may be TRBD2 (6 bases). V was clipped by 1 base and J by 3 bases, with 13 bases between them. The CDR3 spans 15 residues. Germline CDR1 SQVTM, CDR2 ANQGSEA. DNA for the CDR3: TGCAGCGTTGAAGGAGGAGGAGCGGGCTACAATGAGCAGTTCTTC. It is translated as CSVEGGGAGYNEQFF.

This chain connects TRBV6-2 or TRBV6-3 to TRBJ2-3, with D unresolved. The germline gives CDR1 MNHEY, CDR2 SVGEGT. V was cut by 5 bases and J by 9 bases, with 9 bases left in between. The CDR3 covers 11 residues. CDR3 amino acids: CASSRSSTQYF. CDR3 nucleotide sequence: TGTGCCAGCAGTCGGTCGAGCACGCAGTATTTT.

In this sample, this clone turned up once. The V and J genes are TRBV24-1 and TRBJ2-2; D remains ambiguous. Trimming pared 0 bases from V and 1 base from J, leaving 11 bases between. This CDR3 region has 17 residues. Per germline, CDR1 KGHDR and CDR2 SFDVKD. CDR3 region: CATSDLLSGVNTGELFF. The CDR3 coding sequence is TGTGCCACCAGTGATTTGCTGAGTGGAGTGAACACCGGGGAGCTGTTTTTT.

The CDR3 is CASSHGGMNTEAFF. CDR3 coding DNA: TGTGCCAGCAGCCATGGGGGGATGAACACTGAAGCTTTCTTT. The chain couples TRBV16 to TRBJ1-1, with a weak D call TRBD1 (5 bases). The CDR3 spans 14 residues. Per the germline V gene, CDR1 is KGHSY and CDR2 is FQNENV. The V gene lost 3 bases and the J gene lost 0 bases, with 8 bases spanning the gap.

In regard to this clone: Just one base apart from a much larger clone, this may be a read error. The sample contains more than one DNA sequence encoding this CDR3. The chain has TRBV13 and TRBJ1-6, with 8 bases matching TRBD1. Germline values: CDR1 PRHDT, CDR2 FYEKMQ (reference sequence). The CDR3 contains 15 residues. Losses at the gene ends were 0 bases for V and 7 bases for J; bases not matched to a gene: 2. The CDR3 nucleotides are TGTGCCAGCAGCTTAGGGGACAGGGACAATTCACCCCTCCACTTT. Translating it yields CASSLGDRDNSPLHF.

This clone was recorded once. This chain joins TRBV9 and TRBJ2-2, with unresolved D. The V end was cut by 4 bases, the J end by 8 bases, with 12 bases between. CDR1 SGDLS and CDR2 YYNGEE come from the germline V gene. The CDR3 runs 13 residues. The CDR3 protein is CASSLDPVGELFF. CDR3 DNA sequence: TGTGCCAGCAGCCTCGACCCTGTGGGGGAGCTGTTTTTT.

This chain links TRBV29-1 with TRBJ2-7, with 12 bases fitting TRBD1. CDR1 SQVTM and CDR2 ANQGSEA come from the germline V gene. The CDR3 loop spans 13 amino acids. V was pared by 7 bases and J by 3 bases, with 4 bases of the junction left unmatched. The CDR3 sequence is CSARDRGLYEQYF. CDR3 nucleotides: TGCAGCGCCAGGGACAGGGGGCTCTACGAGCAGTACTTC.

CDR3 nucleotides: TGTGCCAGTAGTATAAGTTACAGCAACGTCTATGGCTACACCTTC. This gives the protein CASSISYSNVYGYTF. V usage is TRBV19 and J usage is TRBJ1-2, with unresolved D. The germline gives CDR1 LNHDA, CDR2 SQIVND (reference sequence). Trimming left V 2 bases short and J 4 bases short, with 14 bases between. The CDR3 sequence is 15 residues long. Full variable domain (missing parts from reference TRBV19 and TRBJ1-2): DGGITQSPKYLFRKEGQNVTLSCEQNLNHDAMYWYRQDPGQGLRLIYYSQIVNDFQKGDIAEGYSVSREKKESFPLTVTSAQKNPTAFYLCASSISYSNVYGYTFGSGTRLTVV.

In the case of this clone: A read error may produce the germline difference seen at one junction end. The rearrangement links TRBV7-7 to TRBJ2-5; maybe TRBD1 (6 bases). This CDR3 spans 13 amino acids. CDR1 SSHAT and CDR2 FNYEAQ come from the germline V gene (reference sequence). The CDR3 is CASSSGHWETQYF. As DNA, the CDR3 is TGTGCTAGCAGCTCGGGACATTGGGAGACCCAGTACTTC.

DNA for the CDR3: TGTGCCAGCAGCTCCGGACAGGGAAACACCATATATTTT. Protein: CASSSGQGNTIYF. The V gene is TRBV11-3, the J gene TRBJ1-3; D perhaps matches TRBD1 (6 bases). V lost 4 bases, J lost 4 bases, and 8 bases lay in between. This CDR3 is 13 amino acids long. The V gene's germline CDR1 is SGHNT and CDR2 YENEEA.

This clone has just one count. The V gene is TRBV19, the J gene TRBJ2-6, with a possible D match to TRBD2 (6 bases). Trimming left V 0 bases short and J 2 bases short, with 8 bases between. The CDR3 extends over 16 amino acids. Per the germline V gene, CDR1 is LNHDA and CDR2 is SQIVND (reference sequence). Here the CDR3 reads CASSIEGGAGANVLTF. The CDR3 nucleotides read TGTGCCAGTAGTATAGAAGGCGGGGCTGGGGCCAACGTCCTGACTTTC.

This chain joins TRBV11-3 and TRBJ2-7, with TRBD1 matching 9 bases. The V and J ends lost 5 bases and 2 bases, in that order; junction bases with no gene match: 7. The CDR3 has 15 amino acids. Germline-derived CDR1 and CDR2 are SGHNT and YENEEA. The CDR3 protein is CASSPGQGKTYEQYF. The CDR3 bases are TGTGCCAGCAGCCCGGGACAGGGTAAGACCTACGAGCAGTACTTC. The entire variable domain, with the rest obtained from reference TRBV11-3 and TRBJ2-7, is as follows: EAGVVQSPRYKIIEKKQPVAFWCNPISGHNTLYWYLQNLGQGPELLIRYENEEAVDDSQLPKDRFSAERLKGVDSTLKIQPAELGDSAVYLCASSPGQGKTYEQYFGPGTRLTVT.

V usage is TRBV10-2 and J usage is TRBJ2-1, with 7 bases that match TRBD1. This CDR3 region has 15 residues. J was trimmed by 3 bases and V by 0 bases; bases with no gene match: 2. From germline, CDR1 is WSHSY and CDR2 SAAADI. The CDR3 DNA sequence: TGCGCCAGCAGTGAGTCTAGGACAGGCTACAATGAGCAGTTCTTC. As protein: CASSESRTGYNEQFF.